This T cell receptor (beta chain) was retrieved from a study of STAT5B mutations in CD4+ large granular lymphocyte leukemia. Findings of the study overall: About 24% of private leukemic clonotypes occurred rarely in other patients' non-leukemic repertoires.

Sequencing was performed with immunoSEQ multiplex PCR; in TCRdb, only in-frame clones are kept and a portion is missing. The data hold 25,000 to 35,000 clones, with 70% to 75% observed a single time. To note about this clone: The antigen is unknown.

Controls came from buffy coats of healthy blood donors. The CDR3 is made up of 14 amino acids. CDR1 and CDR2 from the germline V gene are ENHRY and SYGVKD. Trimming took 10 bases from V and 6 from J, leaving 20 bases between them. The rearrangement links TRBV10-3 to TRBJ2-3; D is undetermined. This receptor was identified in a human donor in good health. The sample was CD4+ T cells from blood buffy coats. Here the CDR3 reads CATLTPQSPDTQYF. CDR3 bases: TGTGCCACCCTAACCCCTCAATCCCCCGATACGCAGTATTTT.